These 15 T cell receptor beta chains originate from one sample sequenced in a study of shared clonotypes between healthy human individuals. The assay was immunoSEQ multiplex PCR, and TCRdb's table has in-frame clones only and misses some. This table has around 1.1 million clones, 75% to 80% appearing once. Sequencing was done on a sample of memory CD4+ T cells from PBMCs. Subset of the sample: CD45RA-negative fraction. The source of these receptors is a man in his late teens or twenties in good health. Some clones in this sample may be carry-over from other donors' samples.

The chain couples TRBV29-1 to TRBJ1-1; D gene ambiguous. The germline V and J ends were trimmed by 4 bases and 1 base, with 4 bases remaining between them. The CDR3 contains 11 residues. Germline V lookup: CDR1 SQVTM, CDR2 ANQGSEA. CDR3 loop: CSVGQNTEAFF. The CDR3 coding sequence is TGCAGCGTTGGTCAGAACACTGAAGCTTTCTTT.

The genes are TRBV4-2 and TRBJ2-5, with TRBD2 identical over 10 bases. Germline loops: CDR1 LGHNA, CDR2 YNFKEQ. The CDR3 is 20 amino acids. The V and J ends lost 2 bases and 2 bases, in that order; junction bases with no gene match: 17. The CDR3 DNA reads TGTGCCAGCAGCCAAAGGCGTCTAGCGGGAGACCCTGGGGATCAAGAGACCCAGTACTTC. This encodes CASSQRRLAGDPGDQETQYF.

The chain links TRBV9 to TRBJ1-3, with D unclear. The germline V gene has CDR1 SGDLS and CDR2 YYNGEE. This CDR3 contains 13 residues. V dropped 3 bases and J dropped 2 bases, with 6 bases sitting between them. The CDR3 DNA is TGTGCCAGCAGCGCAGCGCCTGGAAACACCATATATTTT. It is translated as CASSAAPGNTIYF.

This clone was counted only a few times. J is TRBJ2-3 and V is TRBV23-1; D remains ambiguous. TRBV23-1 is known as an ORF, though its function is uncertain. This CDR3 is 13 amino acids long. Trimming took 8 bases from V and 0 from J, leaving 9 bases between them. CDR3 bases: TGCGCCAGCCGCGAGACTAGCACAGATACGCAGTATTTT. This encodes CASRETSTDTQYF.

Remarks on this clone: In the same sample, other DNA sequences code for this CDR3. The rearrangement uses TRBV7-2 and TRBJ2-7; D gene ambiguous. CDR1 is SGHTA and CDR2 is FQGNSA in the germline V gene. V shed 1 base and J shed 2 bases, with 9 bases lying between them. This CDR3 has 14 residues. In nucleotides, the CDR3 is TGTGCCAGCAGCTTAGAAGCCAGAACCTACGAGCAGTACTTC. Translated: CASSLEARTYEQYF.

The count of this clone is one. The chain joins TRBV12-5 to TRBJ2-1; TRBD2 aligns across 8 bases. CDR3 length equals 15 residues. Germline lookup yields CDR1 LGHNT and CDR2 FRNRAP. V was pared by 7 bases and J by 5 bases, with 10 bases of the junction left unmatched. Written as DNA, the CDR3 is TGTGCTAGTGTTAGCGGCCTAGCGGGTAACAATGAGCAGTTCTTC. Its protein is CASVSGLAGNNEQFF.

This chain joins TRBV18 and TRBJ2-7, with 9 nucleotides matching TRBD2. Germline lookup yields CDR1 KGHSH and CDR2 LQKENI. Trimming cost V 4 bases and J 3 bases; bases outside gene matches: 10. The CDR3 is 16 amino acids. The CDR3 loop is CASSLLLAGAVYEQYF. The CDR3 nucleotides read TGTGCCAGCTCACTCCTATTAGCGGGAGCGGTCTACGAGCAGTACTTC. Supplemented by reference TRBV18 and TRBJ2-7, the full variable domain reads NAGVMQNPRHLVRRRGQEARLRCSPMKGHSHVYWYRQLPEEGLKFMVYLQKENIIDESGMPKERFSAEFPKEGPSILRIQQVVRGDSAAYFCASSLLLAGAVYEQYFGPGTRLTVT.

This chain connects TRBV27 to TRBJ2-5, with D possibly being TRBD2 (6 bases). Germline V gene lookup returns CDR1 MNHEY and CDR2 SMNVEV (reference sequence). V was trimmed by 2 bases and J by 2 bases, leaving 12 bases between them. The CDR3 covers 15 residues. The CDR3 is CASSLRAGIQETQYF. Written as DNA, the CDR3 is TGTGCCAGCAGTTTAAGGGCGGGGATACAAGAGACCCAGTACTTC.

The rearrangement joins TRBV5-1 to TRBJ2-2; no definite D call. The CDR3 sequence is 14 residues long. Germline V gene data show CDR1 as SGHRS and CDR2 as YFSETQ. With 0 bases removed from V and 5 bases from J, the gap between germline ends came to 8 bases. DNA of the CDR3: TGCGCCAGCAGCTTGGAGTTAGCTACCGGGGAGCTGTTTTTT. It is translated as CASSLELATGELFF.

This chain's CDR3 is CASRARQNNYGYTF. In DNA form, the CDR3 reads TGTGCCAGCAGGGCTAGACAGAATAACTATGGCTACACCTTC. The genes are TRBV6-1 and TRBJ1-2, with D possibly matching TRBD1 (5 bases). This CDR3 has 14 amino acids. Germline loops: CDR1 MNHNS, CDR2 SASEGT. The V gene lost 6 bases and the J gene lost 1 base, with 12 bases spanning the gap.

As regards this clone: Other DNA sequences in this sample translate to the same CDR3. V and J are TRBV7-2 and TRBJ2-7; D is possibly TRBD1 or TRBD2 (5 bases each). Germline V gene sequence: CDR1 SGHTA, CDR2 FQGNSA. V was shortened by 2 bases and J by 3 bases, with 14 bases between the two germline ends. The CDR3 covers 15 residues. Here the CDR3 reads CASSLRGGGSYEQYF. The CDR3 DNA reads TGTGCCAGCAGCTTAAGGGGCGGAGGAAGCTACGAGCAGTACTTC.

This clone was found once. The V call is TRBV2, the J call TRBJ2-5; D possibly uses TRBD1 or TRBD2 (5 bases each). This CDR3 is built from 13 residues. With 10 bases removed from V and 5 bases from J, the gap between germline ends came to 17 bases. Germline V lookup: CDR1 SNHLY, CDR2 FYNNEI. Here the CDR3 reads CATLRDQEETQYF. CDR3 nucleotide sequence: TGTGCCACTCTCCGGGACCAAGAGGAGACCCAGTACTTC. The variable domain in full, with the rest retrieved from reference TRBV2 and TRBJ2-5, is EPEVTQTPSHQVTQMGQEVILRCVPISNHLYFYWYRQILGQKVEFLVSFYNNEISEKSEIFDDQFSVERPDGSNFTLKIRSTKLEDSAMYFCATLRDQEETQYFGPGTRLLVL.

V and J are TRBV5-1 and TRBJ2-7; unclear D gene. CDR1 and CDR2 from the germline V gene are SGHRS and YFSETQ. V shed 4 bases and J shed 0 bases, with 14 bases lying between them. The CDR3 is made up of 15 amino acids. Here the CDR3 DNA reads TGCGCCAGCAGCGACCGGACCCGAACCTCCTACGAGCAGTACTTC. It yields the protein CASSDRTRTSYEQYF.

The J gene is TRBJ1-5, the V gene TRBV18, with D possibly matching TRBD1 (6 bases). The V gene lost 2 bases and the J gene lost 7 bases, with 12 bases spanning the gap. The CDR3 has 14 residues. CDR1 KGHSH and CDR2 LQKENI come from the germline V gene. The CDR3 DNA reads TGTGCCAGCTCACCAATCGGGGGGCGGCAGCCCCAGCATTTT. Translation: CASSPIGGRQPQHF.

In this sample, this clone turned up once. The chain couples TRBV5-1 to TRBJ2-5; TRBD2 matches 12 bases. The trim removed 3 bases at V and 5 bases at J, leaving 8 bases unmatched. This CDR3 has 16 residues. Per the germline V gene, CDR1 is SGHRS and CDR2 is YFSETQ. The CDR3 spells CASSSRLAGGPETQYF. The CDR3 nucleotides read TGCGCCAGCAGCTCCCGTCTAGCGGGAGGGCCTGAGACCCAGTACTTC.